These 21 T cell receptor beta chains came from one sample sequenced in a study of cytomegalovirus exposure and HLA in healthy donors. With 60 Vbeta and 13 Jbeta primers, the PCR was carried out. The assay was immunoSEQ multiplex PCR, and TCRdb's table has in-frame clones only and misses some. The table has 100,000 to 150,000 clones, around four fifths seen once. Sequencing was done on a sample of PBMCs. These receptors were collected from a woman aged 40-49 years in good health and CMV-seropositive.

The gene calls are TRBV4-1 and TRBJ1-2; no clear D. CDR3 length: 13 residues. The V and J ends lost 1 base and 10 bases respectively, with 13 bases between them. Germline CDR1 MGHRA, CDR2 YSYEKL. The CDR3 nucleotides read TGCGCCAGCAGCCAAGCGCGGCGGGAAGTCTACACCTTC. Translated: CASSQARREVYTF.

The V gene is TRBV6-1, the J gene TRBJ2-7; perhaps TRBD1 as D (6 bases). The CDR3 runs 15 residues. The V end lost 0 bases, the J end lost 2 bases, and 11 bases lay between the germline ends. In germline, CDR1 is MNHNS, CDR2 SASEGT. CDR3 residues: CASSEAADRTYEQYF. In DNA, the CDR3 is TGTGCCAGCAGTGAAGCCGCAGACAGGACCTACGAGCAGTACTTC.

V usage is TRBV9 and J usage is TRBJ2-7; 10 nucleotides match TRBD2. The junction had 3 bases not matched to a gene; V was cut back by 4 bases and J by 5 bases. CDR1 and CDR2 from the germline V gene are SGDLS and YYNGEE. CDR3 size: 13 residues. This chain's CDR3 is CASSKAGGDEQYF. In DNA, the CDR3 is TGTGCCAGCAGCAAAGCGGGAGGGGACGAGCAGTACTTC.

The V gene is TRBV29-1, the J gene TRBJ1-1; D is unclear. Per the germline V gene, CDR1 is SQVTM and CDR2 is ANQGSEA. V dropped 6 bases and J dropped 0 bases, with 20 bases sitting between them. This CDR3 has 16 amino acids. CDR3 loop: CSVGILGSLMNTEAFF. The CDR3, as DNA: TGCAGCGTGGGAATATTGGGGAGTCTTATGAACACTGAAGCTTTCTTT.

V usage is TRBV5-4 and J usage is TRBJ2-7; 7 bases map to TRBD2. The V gene end was trimmed by 0 bases and the J gene end by 2 bases; junction bases not matched to a gene: 2. Germline V lookup: CDR1 SGHNT, CDR2 YYREEE (reference sequence). This CDR3 has 14 amino acids. The CDR3 here is CASSLGGGPYEQYF. In DNA, the CDR3 is TGTGCCAGCAGCTTGGGCGGGGGACCCTACGAGCAGTACTTC.

The chain joins TRBV6-5 to TRBJ2-5; D not certain. V gave up 7 bases and J gave up 5 bases, with 5 bases separating them. The CDR3 has 10 residues. Germline V gene sequence: CDR1 MNHEY, CDR2 SVGAGI. CDR3 coding DNA: TGTGCCAGCACGGGTGAGACCCAGTACTTC. Amino acids: CASTGETQYF.

The rearrangement joins TRBV25-1 to TRBJ2-5; TRBD1 aligns across 9 bases. This CDR3 has 14 amino acids. Germline V gives CDR1 MGHDK, CDR2 SYGVNS. Trimming removed 11 bases from V and 4 bases from J; junction bases left unmatched: 11. The CDR3 spells CAGTPTGGGETQYF. DNA for the CDR3: TGTGCCGGCACCCCGACAGGGGGTGGAGAGACCCAGTACTTC. Variable domain in full (rest from reference TRBV25-1 and TRBJ2-5): EADIYQTPRYLVIGTGKKITLECSQTMGHDKMYWYQQDPGMELHLIHYSYGVNSTEKGDLSSESTVSRIRTEHFPLTLESARPSHTSQYLCAGTPTGGGETQYFGPGTRLLVL.

The chain has TRBV4-1 and TRBJ2-2; 9 bases map to TRBD2. Germline CDR1 and CDR2: MGHRA and YSYEKL. The CDR3 sequence is 17 residues long. V trimming: 2 bases; J trimming: 2 bases; junction bases outside the gene matches: 6. The CDR3 DNA reads as TGCGCCAGCAGCCAACGGGGACTAGCCGTAAACACCGGGGAGCTGTTTTTT. This codes for CASSQRGLAVNTGELFF.

This clone was detected only once. This sequence joins TRBV27 and TRBJ1-1; 8 bases are shared with TRBD1. CDR1 is MNHEY and CDR2 is SMNVEV in the germline V gene (reference sequence). The CDR3 has 17 residues. Losses at the gene ends were 1 base for V and 5 bases for J; bases not matched to a gene: 12. This CDR3 is CASSLYTPGQVVTEAFF. The CDR3, as DNA: TGTGCCAGCAGTTTATATACCCCGGGACAGGTCGTAACTGAAGCTTTCTTT.

V gene TRBV25-1 combines with J gene TRBJ1-4; 10 bases align to TRBD1. Germline assignment: CDR1 MGHDK and CDR2 SYGVNS. V was pared by 2 bases and J by 8 bases, with 8 bases of the junction left unmatched. The CDR3 is 16 amino acids. As DNA, the CDR3 is TGTGCCAGCAGTGAAAAGACAGGGGGCGCGGGAGAAAAACTGTTTTTT. It is translated as CASSEKTGGAGEKLFF.

This chain joins TRBV5-5 and TRBJ2-6; D not certain. CDR1 and CDR2 (germline): SGHKS, YYEKEE (reference sequence). The V gene lost 5 bases and the J gene lost 0 bases, with 9 bases spanning the gap. The length of the CDR3 is 15 residues. This CDR3 reads CASSFPSSGANVLTF. CDR3 coding DNA: TGTGCCAGCAGTTTTCCTAGCTCTGGGGCCAACGTCCTGACTTTC.

V and J are TRBV5-4 and TRBJ2-7; D possibly corresponds to TRBD2 (6 bases). The length of the CDR3 is 11 residues. Trimming pared 2 bases from V and 7 bases from J, leaving 7 bases between. The germline V gene encodes CDR1 SGHNT and CDR2 YYREEE (reference sequence). The CDR3 sequence: CASSFGGEQYF. The CDR3 DNA is TGTGCCAGCAGCTTTGGGGGGGAGCAGTACTTC.

The chain combines TRBV11-2 with TRBJ1-2, with 7 bases lining up with TRBD1. V gave up 3 bases and J gave up 8 bases; unmatched junction bases: 6. This CDR3 spans 13 amino acids. Germline assignment: CDR1 SGHAT and CDR2 FQNNGV. CDR3 in amino acids: CASSFPGGRGYTF. The DNA for the CDR3 is TGTGCCAGCAGCTTCCCAGGGGGTAGAGGCTACACCTTC. The full variable domain, in which reference TRBV11-2 and TRBJ1-2 provide the parts outside the CDR3, is EAGVAQSPRYKIIEKRQSVAFWCNPISGHATLYWYQQILGQGPKLLIQFQNNGVVDDSQLPKDRFSAERLKGVDSTLKIQPAKLEDSAVYLCASSFPGGRGYTFGSGTRLTVV.

The chain couples TRBV28 to TRBJ1-5, with D possibly TRBD1 on 6 matching bases. The germline V gene encodes CDR1 MDHEN and CDR2 SYDVKM. The CDR3 runs 15 residues. Trimming left V 4 bases short and J 0 bases short, with 10 bases between. Here the CDR3 DNA reads TGTGCCAGCAGTTCGACAGGTAATAGCAATCAGCCCCAGCATTTT. Protein: CASSSTGNSNQPQHF.

The rearrangement uses TRBV5-5 and TRBJ1-1, with 8 bases that match TRBD1. There are 15 residues in the CDR3. CDR1 is SGHKS, CDR2 YYEKEE, per germline (reference sequence). V shed 1 base, J shed 10 bases, and the junction held 12 bases outside the gene matches. The CDR3 DNA reads TGTGCCAGCAGCTTGCCGATAGGGACAGGCGTTGGAGCTTTCTTT. It encodes CASSLPIGTGVGAFF.

The chain employs TRBV15 and TRBJ2-3; 9 nucleotides match TRBD2. The J segment lost 1 base and the V segment lost 4 bases, leaving 3 bases of the junction unmatched. Germline V gene sequence: CDR1 LNHNV, CDR2 YYDKDF (reference sequence). The CDR3 sequence is 15 residues long. DNA of the CDR3: TGTGCCACCAGCATTTTAGCGGGAGGCACAGATACGCAGTATTTT. Translation: CATSILAGGTDTQYF.

The genes are TRBV7-3 and TRBJ2-6; D may be TRBD1 (5 bases). CDR3 length: 13 residues. Germline values: CDR1 SGHTA, CDR2 FQGTGA. V lost 8 bases to trimming and J lost 4 bases, with 9 bases between them. Here the CDR3 DNA reads TGTGCCAGCGCAGGGCCCGGGGCCAACGTCCTGACTTTC. This translates into CASAGPGANVLTF.

The chain employs TRBV5-4 and TRBJ2-5; 10 nucleotides match TRBD2. CDR3 length equals 18 residues. After removal of 0 bases from V and 2 bases from J, the junction contained 10 bases not matched to a gene. The germline V gene has CDR1 SGHNT and CDR2 YYREEE (reference sequence). The CDR3 spells CASSLATSGRAGQETQYF. The CDR3 nucleotides read TGTGCCAGCAGCTTGGCCACCAGCGGGAGGGCCGGGCAAGAGACCCAGTACTTC.

This clone is a singleton in its sample. This chain uses TRBV1 with TRBJ2-7; TRBD2 is the table's D call and was not checked against the DNA. TRBV1 is given as a pseudogene. CDR3 length: 15 amino acids. CDR3 protein: CTSSPRLAGGGEQYF. Here the CDR3 DNA reads TGCACCAGCAGCCCTCGACTAGCGGGAGGAGGCGAGCAGTACTTC.

The CDR3 is CASSLVRAQDSPLHF. The CDR3 nucleotides are TGCGCCAGCAGCTTGGTACGGGCACAGGATTCACCCCTCCACTTT. The chain has TRBV5-1 and TRBJ1-6; weak D call: TRBD1 (5 bases). Germline V gene data show CDR1 as SGHRS and CDR2 as YFSETQ. This CDR3 comprises 15 residues. Trimming took 0 bases from V and 8 from J, leaving 12 bases between them.

The CDR3 sequence is CASSPRGPGQANEKLFF. In DNA form, the CDR3 reads TGCGCCAGCAGCCCCCGGGGACCGGGACAGGCTAATGAAAAACTGTTTTTT. The J gene is TRBJ1-4, the V gene TRBV5-1; 8 positions match TRBD1. V lost 4 bases to trimming and J lost 3 bases; unmatched junction nucleotides: 11. From germline, CDR1 is SGHRS and CDR2 YFSETQ. The CDR3 runs to 17 residues.